These T cell receptor beta chains were read from a single sample in a study of human versus mouse CDR3 diversity and MHC coevolution. Some clones are missing from TCRdb's copy, which holds only in-frame ones; the method was immunoSEQ multiplex PCR. The sample has tens of thousands of clones; 85% to 95% are singletons. What was sequenced was naive CD4+ T cells from blood. These TCRs come from a person aged 25 to 69 in good health. The CDR3 runs from the conserved cysteine through the conserved F or W. D genes are given only for firm matches. Rows may omit the clone size; those that give it use once, few, many or a size class.

CDR3 protein	CDR3 DNA	D gene	J gene	clone size	V gene
CASSPQGGEQFF	TGTGCCAGCTCCCCTCAAGGGGGTGAGCAGTTCTTC	NA	TRBJ2-1	NA	TRBV18
CASSPPDRGYEAFF	TGTGCCAGCTCCCCACCCGACAGGGGATATGAAGCTTTCTTT	TRBD1	TRBJ1-1	NA	TRBV6-1
CASSLSVRGNYEQYF	TGTGCCAGCAGTTTATCGGTCAGAGGAAACTACGAGCAGTACTTC	NA	TRBJ2-7	NA	TRBV27
CASSEQGVSNSPLHF	TGTGCCAGCAGTGAACAGGGGGTGAGTAATTCACCCCTCCACTTT	TRBD1	TRBJ1-6	NA	TRBV6-1
CATMGTLNTEAFF	TGTGCCACCATGGGCACTTTGAACACTGAAGCTTTCTTT	NA	TRBJ1-1	few	TRBV19
CASSPQRESTDTQYF	TGTGCCAGCAGCCCCCAGCGGGAGAGTACCGATACGCAGTATTTT	TRBD2	TRBJ2-3	NA	TRBV4-2
CASLPGLAGTEQFF	TGTGCCAGCTTACCGGGACTAGCGGGAACTGAGCAGTTCTTC	TRBD2	TRBJ2-1	NA	TRBV6-4
CSVARTGGDTEAFF	TGCAGCGTGGCCAGGACAGGGGGGGACACTGAAGCTTTCTTT	TRBD1	TRBJ1-1	once	TRBV29-1
CASRPTGNNEKLFF	TGCGCCAGCAGGCCGACAGGGAATAATGAAAAACTGTTTTTT	TRBD1	TRBJ1-4	NA	TRBV10-2
CAWSVGHLNTEAFF	TGTGCCTGGAGTGTAGGACACTTGAACACTGAAGCTTTCTTT	NA	TRBJ1-1	once	TRBV30
CASSVGVDSSTDTQYF	TGTGCCAGCAGCGTAGGAGTGGACAGCAGCACAGATACGCAGTATTTT	NA	TRBJ2-3	once	TRBV9
CASSLAGTGDYNSPLHF	TGTGCCAGCAGCTTGGCCGGGACAGGGGATTATAATTCACCCCTCCACTTT	TRBD1	TRBJ1-6	NA	TRBV5-6
CASSEVDRGRGYTF	TGTGCCAGCAGTGAAGTGGACAGGGGGCGAGGCTACACCTTC	TRBD1	TRBJ1-2	NA	TRBV6-1
CASSESGGRNTGELFF	TGTGCCAGCAGCGAAAGTGGGGGCCGTAACACCGGGGAGCTGTTTTTT	NA	TRBJ2-2	NA	TRBV2
CASSPGSRASTDTQYF	TGTGCCAGCAGCCCAGGGTCCAGGGCCAGCACAGATACGCAGTATTTT	NA	TRBJ2-3	NA	TRBV5-6
CASLTTGSQGAFF	TGTGCCAGCTTAACAACCGGGAGTCAAGGAGCTTTCTTT	NA	TRBJ1-1	NA	TRBV6-1
CASFRLKNTGTGGNTIYF	TGTGCCAGCTTCCGCCTAAAAAATACCGGGACAGGTGGAAACACCATATATTTT	TRBD1	TRBJ1-3	NA	TRBV18
CASSQGRDRVNTEAFF	TGCGCCAGCAGCCAAGGAAGGGACAGAGTGAACACTGAAGCTTTCTTT	TRBD1	TRBJ1-1	NA	TRBV4-1
CASSVLPGDRSYNEQFF	TGCGCCAGCAGCGTGCTCCCCGGGGACAGGAGTTACAATGAGCAGTTCTTC	TRBD1	TRBJ2-1	NA	TRBV5-1
CASKGQGPSSNYGYTF	TGTGCCAGCAAGGGACAGGGGCCCTCCTCTAACTATGGCTACACCTTC	TRBD1	TRBJ1-2	NA	TRBV28
CAWSLTGTYNEQFF	TGTGCCTGGAGCCTGACAGGGACCTACAATGAGCAGTTCTTC	TRBD1	TRBJ2-1	NA	TRBV30
CASSLVGGETQYF	TGTGCCAGCAGCTTAGTGGGGGGGGAGACCCAGTACTTC	TRBD2	TRBJ2-5	NA	TRBV7-7
CASSIDDRGEKLFF	TGTGCCAGTAGTATAGATGACAGGGGCGAAAAACTGTTTTTT	TRBD1	TRBJ1-4	NA	TRBV19
CASSKTGVYEQYF	TGTGCCAGCAGTAAGACAGGGGTCTACGAGCAGTACTTC	TRBD1	TRBJ2-7	NA	TRBV25-1
CSVSSGGPSTGELFF	TGCAGCGTCTCTAGCGGGGGGCCTTCGACCGGGGAGCTGTTTTTT	TRBD2	TRBJ2-2	NA	TRBV29-1
CARSLWADNEQFF	TGTGCCAGAAGCTTGTGGGCCGACAATGAGCAGTTCTTC	NA	TRBJ2-1	NA	TRBV5-3
CASSQVRYNEQFF	TGCGCCAGCAGCCAGGTTAGGTACAATGAGCAGTTCTTC	NA	TRBJ2-1	NA	TRBV5-1
CASSLRRASGGAPGELFF	TGTGCCAGCAGCTTAAGGAGGGCTAGCGGGGGGGCCCCCGGGGAGCTGTTTTTT	TRBD2	TRBJ2-2	NA	TRBV7-2
CASSSPFPGLLSTDTQYF	TGTGCCAGCAGCTCCCCCTTCCCGGGACTCCTCAGCACAGATACGCAGTATTTT	NA	TRBJ2-3	NA	TRBV9
CASSLLGTVRQETQYF	TGTGCCAGCAGTTTGCTTGGGACAGTTAGACAAGAGACCCAGTACTTC	TRBD1	TRBJ2-5	NA	TRBV28
CASRAGLRENIQYF	TGTGCCAGCAGAGCAGGGTTAAGGGAAAACATTCAGTACTTC	NA	TRBJ2-4	NA	TRBV2
CASSQGLAGYEQYF	TGCGCCAGCAGCCAGGGACTAGCGGGATACGAGCAGTACTTC	TRBD2	TRBJ2-7	NA	TRBV5-1
CASSPGQGRYEQYF	TGTGCCAGCAGTCCGGGACAGGGGCGCTACGAGCAGTACTTC	TRBD1	TRBJ2-7	NA	TRBV6-5
CSVEGSGGPDEQFF	TGCAGCGTTGAAGGTAGCGGGGGGCCGGATGAGCAGTTCTTC	TRBD2	TRBJ2-1	NA	TRBV29-1
CASRREGNTGELFF	TGTGCCAGCAGGCGGGAGGGCAACACCGGGGAGCTGTTTTTT	TRBD2	TRBJ2-2	NA	TRBV2
CASSQESVVDTQYF	TGTGCCAGCAGCCAAGAAAGCGTCGTAGATACGCAGTATTTT	NA	TRBJ2-3	NA	TRBV4-2
CASRAGTGDNSPLHF	TGCGCCAGCAGGGCCGGGACAGGGGACAATTCACCCCTCCACTTT	TRBD1	TRBJ1-6	NA	TRBV5-1